These 3 T cell receptor beta chains were all obtained from the same sample, sequenced in a study of T cell responses to AZD1222 COVID-19 vaccine. Sequenced by immunoSEQ multiplex PCR; TCRdb stores in-frame clones only, minus some. Of 120,000 or so clones in the sample, less than 90% were seen once. Source: peripheral blood, taken on day 0 of AZD1222 vaccination. Source of these receptors: an adult in good health.

V is TRBV5-1 and J is TRBJ2-7; 9 bases map to TRBD1. The CDR3 loop spans 16 amino acids. Trimming removed 1 base from V and 4 bases from J; junction bases left unmatched: 9. The germline V gene has CDR1 SGHRS and CDR2 YFSETQ. The CDR3 protein is CASSLLGTGNEYEQYF. Here the CDR3 DNA reads TGCGCCAGCAGCTTGCTTGGGACAGGGAATGAGTACGAGCAGTACTTC.

J is TRBJ2-7 and V is TRBV4-2; 8 bases align to TRBD2. The CDR3 length is 14 residues. Germline V CDR1 and CDR2: LGHNA, YNFKEQ. Germline trimming cut 4 bases from V and 6 bases from J; bases unmatched to any gene: 8. The CDR3 loop reads CASSLLVAGREQYF. The CDR3 DNA is TGTGCCAGCAGCCTTTTGGTAGCGGGACGCGAGCAGTACTTC.

The V and J genes are TRBV27 and TRBJ1-2; 9 bases are shared with TRBD1. V lost 7 bases to trimming and J lost 2 bases; unmatched junction nucleotides: 8. This CDR3 is 15 amino acids long. The germline gives CDR1 MNHEY, CDR2 SMNVEV (reference sequence). This CDR3 reads CASTGTGSGNYGYTF. The DNA for the CDR3 is TGTGCCAGCACCGGGACAGGGTCAGGAAACTATGGCTACACCTTC.